This record concerns one T cell receptor beta chain sequence. Germline-derived CDR1 and CDR2 are SGHTA and FQGNSA. J lost 9 bases, V lost 3 bases, and 8 bases had no gene match. This CDR3 is built from 14 residues. This entry belongs to a study of control samples from healthy donors and cancer patients. Repertoires were generated with immunoSEQ multiplex PCR, while TCRdb's copy carries only in-frame clones and drops some. The data contain around 120,000 clones, less than 95% of them singletons. The origin of this receptor is a man in his thirties or forties in good health. V usage is TRBV7-2 and J usage is TRBJ2-5, with 9 positions matching TRBD2. Sequenced sample: blood. This CDR3 reads CASSLTSGNDAQYF. CDR3 bases: TGTGCCAGCAGCTTGACTAGCGGTAATGACGCCCAGTACTTC.